This TCR beta chain was recorded in a study of shared clonotypes between healthy human individuals. The method was immunoSEQ multiplex PCR; TCRdb's version includes in-frame clones alone and lacks a portion of them. Of about 820,000 clones in the sample, more than 85% were seen once. The CDR3 loop spans 15 amino acids. V gave up 0 bases and J gave up 5 bases; unmatched junction bases: 6. Germline CDR1 reads GTSNPN; CDR2 reads SVGIG (reference sequence). The naive CD8 population came from CD45RO-negative cells selected for CCR7, without terminally differentiated effector memory CD45RA+ cells. The receptor's source is a man aged 25 to 45 in good health. The sequenced material came from naive CD8+ T cells sorted from blood. The chain employs TRBV30 and TRBJ2-3; 9 bases are shared with TRBD2. The CDR3, as DNA: TGTGCCTGGAGTGTGGGAGCGGGAGGCAAAGATACGCAGTATTTT. This gives the protein CAWSVGAGGKDTQYF.